A single sample gave rise to the 19 T cell receptor beta chains below, sequenced in a study of T cells after yellow fever vaccination (dated by TCRdb to about 2019). Receptor amplification or capture employed 5' RACE. The run used an Illumina NovaSeq 6000. In TCRdb, the public reads were trimmed at Q25 with fastp and aligned with MiXCR, with productive beta chains retained. Identical CDR3 protein sequences are pooled into one entry, listed with their most common genes and DNA. Present in this sample are a few hundred thousand distinct CDR3 sequences, less than 9.5% of which were seen just once. The leading ten clones occupy over 3% of the sample. What the treatment or condition label conveys for this sample: live attenuated yellow fever vaccine strain. The source was CD4+ T cells sorted from PBMCs, collected 5 days after the yellow fever booster vaccination. The receptor set was obtained from a man between 18 and 29 years old who received the YFV17D yellow fever vaccine.

This clonotype was detected only a few times. This rearrangement joins TRBV15 to TRBJ2-1, with D perhaps assigned TRBD1 or TRBD2 (5 bases each). Germline V CDR1 and CDR2: LNHNV, YYDKDF (reference sequence). Deletions cut 8 bases from V and 7 bases from J, with 15 bases between. The length of the CDR3 is 13 residues. In DNA form, the CDR3 reads TGTGCCACCGGGACCGGGGTGAGGAATGAGCAGTTCTTC. This translates into CATGTGVRNEQFF.

Ten or more counts support this clonotype. V is TRBV20-1 and J is TRBJ2-3; unclear D gene. The CDR3 has 11 amino acids. Germline loops: CDR1 DFQATT, CDR2 SNEGSKA (reference sequence). V gave up 6 bases and J gave up 4 bases, with 8 bases separating them. CDR3 in DNA: TGCAGTGCCATCTATGCAGATACGCAGTATTTT. It specifies CSAIYADTQYF.

In its sample, this clonotype was seen many times. The chain recombines TRBV7-2 with TRBJ2-3; TRBD1 matches 7 bases. CDR1 is SGHTA, CDR2 FQGNSA, per germline. The V gene end was trimmed by 5 bases and the J gene end by 3 bases; junction bases not matched to a gene: 5. CDR3 length: 14 residues. In DNA form, the CDR3 reads TGTGCCAGCAGCCAGGTCAGGGGGACAGATACGCAGTATTTT. This translates into CASSQVRGTDTQYF.

This clonotype was seen a few times. The chain recombines TRBV3-1 with TRBJ1-3; tentatively, D is TRBD1 (5 bases). The CDR3 sequence is 13 residues long. Germline-derived CDR1 and CDR2 are LGHDT and YNNKEL (reference sequence). V lost 8 bases and J 1 base, leaving 9 bases between the germline ends. The CDR3 bases are TGTGCCAGCGGGGGATATTCTGGAAACACCATATATTTT. This sequence encodes CASGGYSGNTIYF.

This rearrangement joins TRBV4-1 to TRBJ2-7; D not resolved. Trimming cost V 0 bases and J 2 bases, with 11 bases left between them. The length of the CDR3 is 15 residues. From germline, CDR1 is MGHRA and CDR2 YSYEKL. CDR3 in amino acids: CASSQENNIAYEQYF. The CDR3 nucleotides read TGCGCCAGCAGCCAAGAGAATAACATCGCCTACGAGCAGTACTTC.

This clonotype was observed a handful of times. This chain links TRBV20-1 with TRBJ2-3; TRBD1 agrees at 9 bases. The CDR3 has 14 amino acids. Germline V gene lookup returns CDR1 DFQATT and CDR2 SNEGSKA (reference sequence). Trimming cost V 4 bases and J 7 bases; bases outside gene matches: 9. This chain's CDR3 is CSATTGGKGYTQYF. The CDR3 region has the DNA TGCAGTGCTACTACAGGGGGCAAGGGATATACGCAGTATTTT.

This chain joins TRBV11-1 and TRBJ2-2; D is ambiguous. CDR3 length equals 13 residues. Deletions cut 3 bases from V and 4 bases from J, with 6 bases between. CDR1 is SGHAT and CDR2 is FQDESV in the germline V gene (reference sequence). The CDR3 region is CASSFETTGELFF. The CDR3 nucleotides read TGTGCCAGCAGCTTTGAGACCACCGGGGAGCTGTTTTTT.

Many counts were recorded for this clonotype. The chain employs TRBV5-4 and TRBJ2-2; D unclear. The CDR3 is made up of 12 amino acids. V was cut by 4 bases and J by 6 bases, with 7 bases left in between. Germline loops: CDR1 SGHNT, CDR2 YYREEE (reference sequence). The CDR3 sequence is CASSVPAGELFF. As DNA, the CDR3 is TGTGCCAGCAGCGTACCAGCCGGGGAGCTGTTTTTT.

This clonotype was observed a few times. The DNA for the CDR3 is TGTGCCAGCAGTAGTCAAACTGGGGCCAACGTCCTGACTTTC. This translates into CASSSQTGANVLTF. The V call is TRBV6-2 or TRBV6-3, the J call TRBJ2-6; D call uncertain. Deletions cut 5 bases from V and 2 bases from J, with 7 bases between. Germline V lookup: CDR1 MNHEY, CDR2 SVGEGT. The CDR3 spans 14 residues.

The V gene is TRBV29-1, the J gene TRBJ1-1; D is possibly TRBD1 (5 bases). V lost 3 bases to trimming and J lost 0 bases, with 11 bases between them. The CDR3 contains 14 residues. Germline loops: CDR1 SQVTM, CDR2 ANQGSEA. CDR3 sequence reads: CSVERWGVNTEAFF. CDR3 in DNA: TGCAGCGTTGAGAGATGGGGGGTGAACACTGAAGCTTTCTTT.

This clonotype was seen ten or more times. V is TRBV27 and J is TRBJ2-4, with 7 bases that match TRBD1. J gave up 5 bases and V 6 bases, and 10 bases lay outside the gene matches. The CDR3 is 15 residues long. Germline CDR1 reads MNHEY; CDR2 reads SMNVEV (reference sequence). The CDR3 DNA reads TGTGCCAGCAGCCGGGACAGCGCAACACAAAACATTCAGTACTTC. Protein: CASSRDSATQNIQYF.

V is TRBV19 and J is TRBJ2-7; 8 bases match TRBD1. The CDR3 is made up of 14 amino acids. The ends lost 2 bases at V and 2 bases at J; junction bases unmatched: 2. Looked up from germline, CDR1 is LNHDA and CDR2 is SQIVND (reference sequence). DNA of the CDR3: TGTGCCAGTAGTATACGGGACAGGCCCTACGAGCAGTACTTC. Protein: CASSIRDRPYEQYF.

This clonotype came up many times. This rearrangement joins TRBV20-1 to TRBJ1-1; no firm D call. The V end lost 1 base, the J end lost 2 bases, and 11 bases lay between the germline ends. The CDR3 has 14 amino acids. CDR1 DFQATT and CDR2 SNEGSKA come from the germline V gene (reference sequence). The CDR3 is CSARAGAGNTEAFF. CDR3 coding DNA: TGCAGTGCTAGAGCCGGCGCGGGCAACACTGAAGCTTTCTTT.

This clonotype has more than one count but fewer than ten. V is TRBV7-2 and J is TRBJ2-3; the D gene is possibly TRBD1 (5 bases). Trimming took off 2 bases at V and 2 bases at J, with 8 bases between the two ends. This CDR3 is 14 amino acids long. In germline, CDR1 is SGHTA, CDR2 FQGNSA. The CDR3 spells CASSLLQATDTQYF. The CDR3 bases are TGTGCCAGCAGCTTATTACAGGCCACAGATACGCAGTATTTT.

This clonotype was seen only a few times. The chain uses TRBV4-2 and TRBJ2-2; no definite D call. Deletions cut 0 bases from V and 3 bases from J, with 8 bases between. The CDR3 runs 15 residues. Germline lookup yields CDR1 LGHNA and CDR2 YNFKEQ. The CDR3 sequence is CASSQDPAHTGELFF. CDR3 nucleotides: TGTGCCAGCAGCCAAGACCCAGCTCACACCGGGGAGCTGTTTTTT.

The V and J genes are TRBV15 and TRBJ2-5; D remains unclear. This CDR3 spans 14 amino acids. Trimming cost V 1 base and J 2 bases, with 8 bases left between them. Per the germline V gene, CDR1 is LNHNV and CDR2 is YYDKDF (reference sequence). The DNA of the CDR3 is TGTGCCACCAGCAGAGCCCCAGAACAAGAGACCCAGTACTTC. It codes for CATSRAPEQETQYF.

This clonotype has only a few counts. This chain joins TRBV10-2 and TRBJ2-5; D call uncertain. The CDR3 covers 13 residues. Germline V gene data show CDR1 as WSHSY and CDR2 as SAAADI. The V and J ends lost 6 bases and 4 bases respectively, with 12 bases between them. The CDR3 DNA sequence: TGCGCCAGCAGCGCCGAAAGGGCAGAGACCCAGTACTTC. Its protein product is CASSAERAETQYF.

CDR3 in amino acids: CASSLSRLDGYTF. The CDR3 DNA follows: TGTGCCAGCAGCTTAAGCCGACTTGATGGCTACACCTTC. The V gene is TRBV7-3, the J gene TRBJ1-2, with no clear D. Trimming stripped 1 base from V and 6 bases from J, with 9 bases between. The V gene's germline CDR1 is SGHTA and CDR2 FQGTGA. This CDR3 has 13 amino acids.

This chain links TRBV27 with TRBJ1-4, with 8 bases fitting TRBD1. The CDR3 runs 15 residues. The germline gives CDR1 MNHEY, CDR2 SMNVEV (reference sequence). V dropped 9 bases and J dropped 3; count of bases not matched to a gene: 9. CDR3 loop: CASQDRGMSNEKLFF. CDR3 in DNA: TGTGCCAGTCAAGACAGGGGAATGTCTAATGAAAAACTGTTTTTT.